Below, 25 T cell receptor beta chains from the same sample are listed, as sequenced in a study of shared clonotypes between healthy human individuals. Clones were read by immunoSEQ multiplex PCR, and TCRdb kept only the in-frame ones, dropping some. The sample consists of 550,000 to 850,000 clones, about 74% of them appearing once. Sample: memory CD4+ T cells sorted from blood. Subset reported: CD45RA-negative fraction. All receptors derive from a woman younger than 45 in good health.

The V and J genes are TRBV5-6 and TRBJ2-5, with 7 nucleotides matching TRBD1. The junction had 9 bases not matched to a gene; V was cut back by 1 base and J by 6 bases. This CDR3 has 15 residues. Per the germline V gene, CDR1 is SGHDT and CDR2 is YYEEEE. CDR3 bases: TGTGCCAGCAGCTTGATTGAAGGGGGCAGGAAGACCCAGTACTTC. This gives the protein CASSLIEGGRKTQYF.

This clone was seen only once. The V and J genes are TRBV5-1 and TRBJ2-1, with 8 bases lining up with TRBD2. This CDR3 has 17 residues. Germline loops: CDR1 SGHRS, CDR2 YFSETQ. With 2 bases clipped from V and 0 bases from J, the junction kept 7 bases outside the gene matches. In nucleotides, the CDR3 is TGCGCCAGCAGCTTAAGCGGGAGAATAACCTCCTACAATGAGCAGTTCTTC. Amino acid sequence: CASSLSGRITSYNEQFF.

The rearrangement links TRBV11-2 to TRBJ2-3; D call uncertain. This CDR3 is built from 12 residues. Trimming shortened V by 2 bases and J by 6 bases, and 6 bases separated the two germline ends. Germline V lookup: CDR1 SGHAT, CDR2 FQNNGV. CDR3 region: CASSLFGDTQYF. DNA for the CDR3: TGTGCCAGCAGCTTATTCGGGGATACGCAGTATTTT.

The rearrangement joins TRBV27 to TRBJ2-7, with D hard to call. V lost 5 bases, J lost 0 bases, and 5 bases lay in between. Germline CDR1 MNHEY, CDR2 SMNVEV (reference sequence). This CDR3 is built from 12 residues. The CDR3 DNA reads TGTGCCAGCAGTCACAACTCCTACGAGCAGTACTTC. The encoded protein is CASSHNSYEQYF.

Of note for this clone: A read error may produce the germline difference seen at one junction end. J is TRBJ2-4 and V is TRBV19; 7 bases are a match to TRBD1. Germline assignment: CDR1 LNHDA and CDR2 SQIVND (reference sequence). The CDR3 extends over 16 amino acids. The CDR3 region is CATSKEGQLAKNIQYF. The CDR3 DNA sequence: TGTGCCACTAGTAAAGAGGGACAGCTAGCCAAAAACATTCAGTACTTC.

The chain recombines TRBV5-4 with TRBJ1-1; D uncertain. Germline V CDR1 and CDR2: SGHNT, YYREEE (reference sequence). The CDR3 has 14 amino acids. Trimming removed 4 bases at V and 6 bases at J, with 16 bases between. The CDR3 reads CASSHPTISPEAFF. In DNA form, the CDR3 reads TGTGCCAGCAGCCATCCGACAATTTCCCCTGAAGCTTTCTTT.

This clone was picked up a small number of times. The genes are TRBV21-1 and TRBJ1-2; the D call TRBD1 from the table was never checked on the DNA. TRBV21-1 is classified as a pseudogene. There are 14 residues in the CDR3. The CDR3 reads CASSKGPGYGGYTF. The CDR3 DNA sequence: TGTGCCAGCAGCAAAGGCCCAGGGTATGGTGGCTACACCTTC.

The chain combines TRBV6-5 with TRBJ1-1, with D possibly TRBD1 on 5 matching bases. Trimming left V 6 bases short and J 2 bases short, with 13 bases between. Germline CDR1 and CDR2: MNHEY and SVGAGI. The CDR3 sequence is 14 residues long. The CDR3 reads CASRRGTVNTEAFF. The CDR3 DNA sequence: TGTGCCAGCAGACGAGGGACGGTCAACACTGAAGCTTTCTTT.

The V and J genes are TRBV11-2 and TRBJ1-4; D remains unclear. The germline V gene has CDR1 SGHAT and CDR2 FQNNGV. The CDR3 runs 15 residues. V was trimmed by 1 base and J by 4 bases, leaving 10 bases between them. CDR3 DNA sequence: TGTGCCAGCAGCTTAGTTCGGAGTCGTAATGAAAAACTGTTTTTT. Encoded protein: CASSLVRSRNEKLFF.

In DNA, the CDR3 is TGTGCCAGCTCACCCTACAGGGACACGGAATCTGGGGCCAACGTCCTGACTTTC. This translates into CASSPYRDTESGANVLTF. The rearrangement uses TRBV18 and TRBJ2-6; D might be TRBD1 (6 bases). The CDR3 has 18 residues. The V end lost 3 bases, the J end lost 1 base, and 16 bases lay between the germline ends. Germline V gene lookup returns CDR1 KGHSH and CDR2 LQKENI.

The chain recombines TRBV5-1 with TRBJ2-3, with D possibly being TRBD2 (6 bases). The ends were cut back, 6 bases at V and 9 bases at J, with 23 bases in the middle. CDR3 size: 15 residues. Germline V gene lookup returns CDR1 SGHRS and CDR2 YFSETQ. In nucleotides, the CDR3 is TGCGCCAGCAACCCGGGAGCGGCAGACGCCGTGACGCAGTATTTT. This sequence encodes CASNPGAADAVTQYF.

The table lists this clone with a few counts. A junction end diverges from the germline sequence, so it may reflect a read error. CDR3 loop: CASRLSDPGTSADF. The DNA for the CDR3 is TGTGCCAGCAGACTCTCCGACCCCGGGACTAGCGCGGATTTT. The rearrangement joins TRBV6-6 to TRBJ2-3; 10 nucleotides match TRBD2. Germline V gene data show CDR1 as MNHNY and CDR2 as SVGAGI (reference sequence). The CDR3 spans 14 residues.

The genes are TRBV6-6 and TRBJ2-3; D possibly corresponds to TRBD2 (6 bases). V gave up 8 bases and J gave up 2 bases, with 14 bases separating them. CDR3 length: 14 residues. The germline V gene has CDR1 MNHNY and CDR2 SVGAGI (reference sequence). The DNA for the CDR3 is TGTGCCAGCCGACGGGACTTCTCCACAGATACGCAGTATTTT. It encodes CASRRDFSTDTQYF.

CDR3 sequence: CAGGQTNTGELFF. The CDR3, as DNA: TGTGCCGGGGGACAGACTAACACCGGGGAGCTGTTTTTT. The chain links TRBV19 to TRBJ2-2; 7 bases match TRBD1. There are 13 residues in the CDR3. V dropped 11 bases and J dropped 2; count of bases not matched to a gene: 5. Germline CDR1 reads LNHDA; CDR2 reads SQIVND (reference sequence).

The chain uses TRBV9 and TRBJ1-4; tentatively, D is TRBD1 (5 bases). Germline CDR1 SGDLS, CDR2 YYNGEE. V was trimmed by 4 bases and J by 8 bases, leaving 9 bases between them. This CDR3 spans 12 amino acids. CDR3 nucleotide sequence: TGTGCCAGCAGCCCAGGGCGAGAAAAACTGTTTTTT. Its translation: CASSPGREKLFF.

This clone was seen once. The chain uses TRBV7-9 and TRBJ2-3; no definite D call. V lost 5 bases to trimming and J lost 3 bases, with 9 bases between them. Looked up from germline, CDR1 is SEHNR and CDR2 is FQNEAQ (reference sequence). The CDR3 runs to 13 residues. As DNA, the CDR3 is TGTGCCAGCAGCCATAGGGTAACAGATACGCAGTATTTT. This gives the protein CASSHRVTDTQYF.

This rearrangement joins TRBV28 to TRBJ1-2, with unresolved D. The V end was cut by 6 bases, the J end by 0 bases, with 20 bases between. Germline loops: CDR1 MDHEN, CDR2 SYDVKM. The CDR3 sequence is 17 residues long. The CDR3 region has the DNA TGTGCCAGCAGCCCACCGGTGTTTTGGCCTTCTAACTATGGCTACACCTTC. Translation: CASSPPVFWPSNYGYTF.

This clone came up a few times. The chain combines TRBV4-1 with TRBJ2-3; no definite D call. Trimming removed 5 bases at V and 2 bases at J, with 17 bases between. The CDR3 is 16 amino acids. Germline V gives CDR1 MGHRA, CDR2 YSYEKL. The CDR3 DNA sequence: TGCGCCAGCAGCACAGCGCACACTTCATTCACAGATACGCAGTATTTT. It yields the protein CASSTAHTSFTDTQYF.

This chain links TRBV18 with TRBJ2-5; TRBD2 might be the D (6 bases). Germline V lookup: CDR1 KGHSH, CDR2 LQKENI. V was trimmed by 8 bases and J by 5 bases, leaving 15 bases between them. The CDR3 runs to 13 residues. CDR3: CASRRGIGETQYF. CDR3 DNA sequence: TGTGCCAGCCGACGCGGGATAGGGGAGACCCAGTACTTC.

CDR3: CAWARSVTYNEQFF. CDR3 in DNA: TGTGCCTGGGCACGCAGCGTGACCTACAATGAGCAGTTCTTC. The V call is TRBV30, the J call TRBJ2-1; D not resolved. The germline V and J ends were trimmed by 5 bases and 2 bases, with 13 bases remaining between them. Germline V lookup: CDR1 GTSNPN, CDR2 SVGIG (reference sequence). The CDR3 sequence is 14 residues long.

This chain links TRBV14 with TRBJ2-2; unclear D gene. V gave up 1 base and J gave up 6 bases, with 6 bases separating them. The germline CDR1 and CDR2 sequences are SGHDN and FVKESK. CDR3 length equals 13 residues. The CDR3, as DNA: TGTGCCAGCAGCCAAGCTAGACCCGGGGAGCTGTTTTTT. It is translated as CASSQARPGELFF. Full variable domain (remainder filled in from reference TRBV14 and TRBJ2-2): EAGVTQFPSHSVIEKGQTVTLRCDPISGHDNLYWYRRVMGKEIKFLLHFVKESKQDESGMPNNRFLAERTGGTYSTLKVQPAELEDSGVYFCASSQARPGELFFGEGSRLTVL.

CDR3 bases: TGTGCCAGCAGCTTGGCCCAGGGAGCAGATACGCAGTATTTT. As protein: CASSLAQGADTQYF. The chain employs TRBV5-8 and TRBJ2-3; the D call may be TRBD1 or TRBD2 (5 bases each). CDR3 size: 14 residues. Trimming took 0 bases from V and 4 from J, leaving 9 bases between them. Germline V gene data show CDR1 as SGHTS and CDR2 as YDEGEE.

This clone was observed a few times. V is TRBV18 and J is TRBJ2-1, with 8 bases lining up with TRBD2. The CDR3 is 17 amino acids. V lost 1 base, J lost 4 bases, and 9 bases stayed unmatched. Germline V gene lookup returns CDR1 KGHSH and CDR2 LQKENI. For the CDR3, the DNA is TGTGCCAGCTCACCACAAGAGGTCGGGGGGGGATACAATGAGCAGTTCTTC. Translation: CASSPQEVGGGYNEQFF.

In its sample, this clone was seen a few times. The V and J genes are TRBV19 and TRBJ2-2, with D perhaps matching TRBD1 or TRBD2 (5 bases each). The V end was cut by 11 bases, the J end by 0 bases, with 16 bases between. CDR3 length: 15 residues. Germline values: CDR1 LNHDA, CDR2 SQIVND (reference sequence). The CDR3 spells CASRGRQTNTGELFF. The CDR3 nucleotides read TGTGCCTCCCGGGGCAGACAAACGAACACCGGGGAGCTGTTTTTT.

The J gene is TRBJ1-1, the V gene TRBV4-1, with 9 bases identical to TRBD1. CDR1 is MGHRA, CDR2 YSYEKL, per germline. This CDR3 has 15 amino acids. Germline trimming cut 5 bases from V and 3 bases from J; bases unmatched to any gene: 7. CDR3 bases: TGCGCCAGCAGCGCCCGGACAGGGGAGCACACTGAAGCTTTCTTT. Residues: CASSARTGEHTEAFF.